These T cell receptor beta chains were read from a single sample in a study of vaccination and CD4 T cells after COVID-19. TCRdb re-analysed the PCR reads in MiXCR, keeping a single row per CDR3 protein. The data contain roughly 12,000 distinct CDR3 sequences, 70% to 75% of them singletons. Their antigens remain unidentified. This specimen was CD4+ T cells from blood, cultured in vitro, taken after SARS-CoV-2 vaccination. The receptors shown here come from a human donor who received a COVID-19 vaccine. Both conserved end residues are part of each CDR3. Each record gives: V gene, CDR3 protein.

V: TRBV7-9; CDR3: CASSLYGAKTQYF
V: TRBV27; CDR3: CASRAPRDRVATNEKLFF
V: TRBV6-1; CDR3: CASSLGGSNQPQHF
V: TRBV19; CDR3: CASSIAGRASTDTQYF
V: TRBV6-1; CDR3: CASTGYNEQFF
V: TRBV27; CDR3: CASGNQGQVYGYTF
V: TRBV12-3/TRBV12-4; CDR3: CASTLTDTQYF
V: TRBV30; CDR3: CAWSPLGQSGYTF
V: TRBV30; CDR3: CAWSESSNQPQHF
V: TRBV30; CDR3: CAWKTEKLFF
V: TRBV21-1; CDR3: CASSKDRYGYTF
V: TRBV6-4; CDR3: CAGRGTGDEKLFF
V: TRBV20-1; CDR3: CSAIGWGGWRGYTF
V: TRBV10-3; CDR3: CAISANGEAFF
V: TRBV20-1; CDR3: CSARAFGTGGAFF
V: TRBV7-8; CDR3: CASSLVPGTGGSETQYF
V: TRBV24-1; CDR3: CATGVSRTRNTDTQYF
V: TRBV5-4; CDR3: CASGLQGPGRETQYF
V: TRBV5-4; CDR3: CASSRNRVMIDTEAFF
V: TRBV19; CDR3: CASSINRDRANGYTF
V: TRBV30; CDR3: CAWRRGPTEAFF
V: TRBV6-1; CDR3: CASKPGPRIKGQPQHF
V: TRBV21-1; CDR3: CASSYKQAGLVVPDTQYF
V: TRBV12-3/TRBV12-4; CDR3: CASSRTGSGSSYNSPLHF